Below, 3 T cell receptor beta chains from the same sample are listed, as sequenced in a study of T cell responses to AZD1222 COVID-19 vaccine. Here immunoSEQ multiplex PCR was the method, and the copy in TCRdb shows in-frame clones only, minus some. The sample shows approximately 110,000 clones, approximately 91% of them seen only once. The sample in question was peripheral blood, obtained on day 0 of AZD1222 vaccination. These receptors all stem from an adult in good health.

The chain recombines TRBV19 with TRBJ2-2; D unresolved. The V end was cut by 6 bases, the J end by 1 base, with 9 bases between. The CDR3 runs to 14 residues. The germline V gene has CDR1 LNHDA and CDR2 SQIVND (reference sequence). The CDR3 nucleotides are TGTGCCAGTAGACCCCCTGAGAACACCGGGGAGCTGTTTTTT. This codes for CASRPPENTGELFF.

The CDR3 DNA reads TGTGCCAGCAGCTTCAGGGGGCTGGACGGAAACACCATATATTTT. This gives the protein CASSFRGLDGNTIYF. The chain combines TRBV7-2 with TRBJ1-3; the match to TRBD1 covers 8 bases. Per germline, CDR1 SGHTA and CDR2 FQGNSA. The CDR3 loop spans 15 amino acids. With 3 bases clipped from V and 4 bases from J, the junction kept 5 bases outside the gene matches.

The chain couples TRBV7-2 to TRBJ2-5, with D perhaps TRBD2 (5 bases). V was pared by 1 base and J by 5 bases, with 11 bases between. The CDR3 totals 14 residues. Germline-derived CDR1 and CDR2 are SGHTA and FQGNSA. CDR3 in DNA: TGTGCCAGCAGCTTAGACTCTAGCCGGGAGACCCAGTACTTC. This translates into CASSLDSSRETQYF.